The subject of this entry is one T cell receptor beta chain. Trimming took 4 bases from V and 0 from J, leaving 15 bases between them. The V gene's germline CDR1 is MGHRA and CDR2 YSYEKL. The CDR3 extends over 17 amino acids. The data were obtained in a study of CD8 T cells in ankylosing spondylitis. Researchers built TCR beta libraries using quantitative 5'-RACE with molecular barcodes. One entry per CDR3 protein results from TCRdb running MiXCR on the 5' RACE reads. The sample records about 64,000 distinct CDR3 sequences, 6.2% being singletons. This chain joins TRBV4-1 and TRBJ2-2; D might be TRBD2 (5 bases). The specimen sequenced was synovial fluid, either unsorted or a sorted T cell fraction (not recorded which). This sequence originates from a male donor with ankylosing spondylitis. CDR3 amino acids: CASSRLDSFTNTGELFF. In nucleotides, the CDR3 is TGCGCCAGCAGCCGTCTGGACTCTTTTACGAACACCGGGGAGCTGTTTTTT.